This T cell receptor (beta chain) came from a study of cytomegalovirus exposure and HLA in healthy donors (dated by TCRdb to about 2017). Turning to the overall study: In an earlier analysis of 587 of the donors, around 290 Gb of sequence data and roughly 100 million unique TCR beta sequences from about 179 million T cells were reported. Every discovery cohort repertoire had been produced on one sequencing platform. Typing coverage varied by locus: about 620-640 donors for A, B, C, DRB1 and DQB1; some 520 for DQA1; 600 to 610 for DPA1; around 450 for DPB1. High-throughput TCR immunosequencing, statistical association of individual TCRs with disease status, and machine learning were combined to predict cytomegalovirus infection status. The genetic ancestry cluster associated with self-reported Caucasian donors included around four fifths of the roughly 410 genotyped donors. The study aimed to test whether signatures of past pathogen exposure could be identified by cataloging public T cell receptors. In the later analysis, no new phenotypic data were used to find candidate immune exposures; instead, reliance was placed on TCR beta sequences and their occurrence across donors. HLA typing included class I and class II loci at four-digit resolution. An early release that covered several hundred HLA-typed donors contained around 300 gigabases of sequencing data and tens of millions of unique TCR sequences. An earlier analysis of nearly 600 of the donors applied high-throughput TCR beta sequencing to assess whether each TCR beta V gene segment acted as functional or pseudogenic. In a later genetic analysis, genome-wide SNP genotypes for about three fifths of the 666 donors were used, and that subset was treated as a discovery cohort. Besides the first cohort of roughly 700 subjects, a separate validation cohort made up of roughly 130 different subjects was used. To study patterns of TCR occurrence, a later analysis re-analyzed previously published TCR beta repertoires from 650 to 750 donors and added high-resolution HLA genotyping. Donor age, sex, ethnicity and CMV serostatus were compiled together with the repertoire data. The study profiled the T cell repertoires of hundreds of subjects by immunosequencing and related them to cytomegalovirus serostatus. Among roughly 400 genotyped donors of the cohort, an average of around 240,000 unique TCR beta nucleotide sequences were sequenced per donor, about a sixth of them non-productive. Roughly 5 DR-DQ haplotypes were handled as single units for association and clustering because linkage in the cohort was strong. Here is what the overall study found, with its caveats: When HLA alleles, especially DR and DQ, strongly co-occurred, attributing TCR associations to individual alleles was difficult. Approximately 16 rarely observed V segments, including chromosome 9 orphons, were excluded from the earlier analysis of a few hundred of the donors because counts were too low. In a later analysis, most CMV-associated TCR beta chains were found to appear HLA-restricted, with HLA associations seemingly driven largely by CMV exposure. Several of the top co-occurrence clusters appeared to be linked to parvovirus B19, influenza, CMV and Epstein-Barr virus, according to a later analysis. In a later genetic analysis, fewer N-insertions in productive TCRs were reported among donors in an Asian-associated ancestry cluster than the roughly 640-donor mean. For the cohort, immune exposure information was limited to CMV serostatus. In a later analysis, over 15,000 TCR beta sequences were associated with specific HLA alleles at a false discovery rate of 0.05. The authors suggested that the approach could potentially be extended to other disease states and immunological phenotypes. Because HLA typing was unavailable for some donors at each locus, only the typed subset was used in association tests. A further reported finding was that TCR beta sequences accurately predicted the HLA-A and HLA-B alleles for most subjects in the first cohort. In this cohort, only TCR beta chains were sequenced, and detectable features were limited by the absence of alpha or paired-chain data. Correlated functional status among segregating V segments might be attributable to linkage disequilibrium, but an unknown experimental factor could not be ruled out. An association between a missense DCLRE1C variant and V-gene and J-gene trimming of TCR beta chains was found in a later genetic analysis and replicated in an independent cohort. Sequencing depth was assumed to be roughly uniform across donors in the presence/absence analyses, though that assumption may not hold. In vitro tests confirmed that a few of the cytomegalovirus-associated TCR beta chains recognize cytomegalovirus antigens. Broadly in line with IMGT annotations, most TCR beta V segments showed up in productive rearrangements about 87% or about 30% of the time in an earlier analysis of several hundred of the donors. In a later analysis, HLA-associated TCR beta chains were found to be more clonally expanded and to have lower generation probabilities than equally common non-associated chains. While some public TCRs were present in many individuals, most TCR sequences turned up only very rarely across donors. A later analysis found that TCR association rates varied across HLA loci, with DRB1 alleles showing the most associated TCRs and HLA-C alleles the fewest. Cytomegalovirus status was reported to be diagnosed by the classifier with high specificity and sensitivity in both the original and validation cohorts. A cluster of highly shared sequence variants was judged likely to represent a technical artifact of the sequencing pipeline. Some IMGT-functional V segments, including TRBV6-2 and TRBV6-3, could not be distinguished by the 87-base-pair reads and were therefore excluded. A total of fewer than 200 TCR beta chains were listed by the study as associated with cytomegalovirus.

Remarks on this clone: This receptor's antigen is unknown. The input lacks base qualities; no much larger clone sits a single base away.

The library was made by the immunoSEQ multiplex PCR assay. For the multiplex PCR, a mixture combining 60 forward primers for TCR Vbeta segments and 13 reverse primers for TCR Jbeta segments was used. The CDR3 region of rearranged TCR beta genes was amplified from genomic DNA with a multiplex PCR assay. On the Illumina HiSeq System, the amplified TCR beta libraries were sequenced as 87-base-pair reads. The authors processed their data as follows. A later analysis counted about 80 million unique TCR beta chains across the 640 or so repertoires, and some 12 million of these chains were shared by at least two donors. Raw reads were error-corrected and collapsed into unique sequences with a nearest-neighbor algorithm that merged closely related sequences to remove PCR and sequencing errors. To assign V, D and J gene segments, CDR3 sequences were aligned to IMGT reference sequences. For a sequence to be retained, a match of at least six nucleotides to both a V gene segment and a J gene segment was required. A rearrangement was called productive if the CDR3 had no stop codons and remained in frame with V and J, and every other rearrangement was called non-productive. CDR3 was defined according to IMGT convention as the region running from the second conserved V-encoded cysteine to the conserved J-encoded phenylalanine. The earlier analysis of approximately 500 of the donors excluded sequences that lacked an unambiguous match to a single V gene segment. In an earlier analysis of 587 of the donors, a V segment was called functional when productive rearrangements were above 56.7%, and segregating when the standard deviation between donors exceeded 5%. To diagnose cytomegalovirus status from the catalog of TCR beta chain sequences, a statistical classification framework was built. In a later analysis, TCR nucleotide sequences were compared against IMGT/GENE-DB human TR gene sequences so that V and J genes could be assigned. The TCRdist pipeline was used in a later analysis to assign CDR3 sequences and most-parsimonious VDJ recombination scenarios. A later analysis defined each TCR beta chain by its CDR3 amino acid sequence plus V-gene family, and excluded reads lacking a unique V-gene family. A later analysis removed 592 highly shared, low-generation-probability nucleotide sequences to deal with suspected cross-contamination and a sequencing artifact. In a later analysis, a clonal expansion index was calculated for each public chain from normalized within-repertoire ranks of inferred template counts. Generation probabilities in a later analysis came from a VDJ recombination model fitted to out-of-frame rearrangements, and those results were checked against IGoR. In a later analysis, hypergeometric tests were used to score TCR-TCR, TCR-HLA and TCR-CMV co-occurrence, with a repertoire-size bias correction applied to TCR pairs. In a later analysis, false discovery rates were estimated by permuting HLA or CMV assignments 20 times. A later analysis grouped co-occurring TCRs with DBSCAN, adding TCRdist sequence similarity when clustering within HLA-allele-positive subsets. Co-occurrence clustering excluded repertoires with fewer than 30,000 or more than 120,000 public chains, plus five with anomalous nucleotide sharing. TCRdb obtained this table from immuneACCESS and retained in-frame rearrangements with V and J assigned. These tables miss some clones; where compared with another copy, unresolved V genes account for less than half of the shortfall, and the remainder is unexplained. That table supplies the V and J calls and clone size; D and trimming were determined from the DNA. In this sample the table shows around 100,000 clones, around 68% of which occur a single time. Roughly 4.2% of the sample is held by the ten biggest clonotypes.

V loses 5 bases of germline sequence and J loses 4 bases, and the interval between the two ends is 7 bases. As encoded in the germline V gene, CDR1 is SGHTS while CDR2 is YDEGEE. The CDR3 covers 12 residues, taking in both the cysteine and the phenylalanine. Only the CDR3 region is kept as DNA, spanning 36 bases read in frame from base 1. The cohort was made up of 500 to 800 healthy bone marrow donors. Cohort members were all nominally healthy when sampled, although unrecorded immune exposures were likely present. The donor tested CMV seropositive, placing the donor among the 289 seropositive members of the cohort. Every donor gave a peripheral blood sample, and the peripheral blood mononuclear cells from that sample were used for TCR beta sequencing. The Qiagen DNeasy Blood Extraction Kit was used to extract genomic DNA from the blood cell samples.

The rearrangement joined TRBV5-8 to TRBJ1-5; a tentative D match to TRBD1 spans 6 bases. Material for sequencing was PBMCs. The source of this sequence is a middle-aged woman in good health and CMV-seropositive. The nucleotide sequence is TGTGCCAGCAGAAGGGGGAATCAGCCCCAGCATTTT. Translated, this is CASRRGNQPQHF.